This T cell receptor (beta chain) was identified during a study of radiotherapy plus CTLA-4 blockade in lung cancer. Study-wide context: Disease control reached approximately 30%, with objective responses in 15% to 20%.

Here immunoSEQ multiplex PCR was the method, and the copy in TCRdb shows in-frame clones only, minus some. This table has more than 80,000 clones, about 84% appearing once. A word on this clone: Its target is unknown.

Patients had chemo-refractory metastatic non-small-cell lung cancer and received focal radiation plus CTLA-4 blockade that used ipilimumab. Broader study findings: In blood, early T cell clone dynamics reportedly predicted response best, together with interferon-beta. Blood-borne expansion of tumor-derived TCR clones followed radiotherapy plus ipilimumab.

Looked up from germline, CDR1 is MGHDK and CDR2 is SYGVNS. The germline V and J ends were trimmed by 5 bases and 5 bases, with 16 bases remaining between them. The length of the CDR3 is 14 residues. The chain employs TRBV25-1 and TRBJ2-7, with a tentative D call TRBD1 (5 bases). Sequenced material: peripheral blood, taken from a patient treated with radiotherapy plus ipilimumab. This clonotype was obtained from a human donor with non-small cell lung cancer that progressed on radiotherapy plus ipilimumab. Some clones in this sample may be carry-over from other donors' samples. Written as DNA, the CDR3 is TGTGCCAGCAGTTCGGCAGGGTATGGGGACGAGCAGTACTTC. This codes for CASSSAGYGDEQYF.